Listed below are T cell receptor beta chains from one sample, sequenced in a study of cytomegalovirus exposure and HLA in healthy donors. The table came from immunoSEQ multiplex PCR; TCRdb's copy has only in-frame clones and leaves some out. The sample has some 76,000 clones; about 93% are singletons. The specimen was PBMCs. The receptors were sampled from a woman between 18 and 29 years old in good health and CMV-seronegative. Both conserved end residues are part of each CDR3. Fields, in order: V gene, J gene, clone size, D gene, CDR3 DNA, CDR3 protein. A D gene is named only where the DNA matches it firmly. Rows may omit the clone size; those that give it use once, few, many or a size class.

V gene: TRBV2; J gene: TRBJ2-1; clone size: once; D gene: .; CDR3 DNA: TGTGCCAGCAGTGGAGAGACTTATAATGAGCAGTTCTTC; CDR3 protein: CASSGETYNEQFF
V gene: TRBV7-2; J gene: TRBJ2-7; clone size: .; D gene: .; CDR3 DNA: TGTGCCAGCAGCGGGAGCTCCTACGAGCAGTACTTC; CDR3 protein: CASSGSSYEQYF
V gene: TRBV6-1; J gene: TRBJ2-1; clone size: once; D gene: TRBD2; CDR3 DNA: TGTGCCAGCAGCCCTACTAGCGGGGAATACAATGAGCAGTTCTTC; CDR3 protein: CASSPTSGEYNEQFF
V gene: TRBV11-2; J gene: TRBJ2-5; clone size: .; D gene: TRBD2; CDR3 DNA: TGTGCCAGCAGCTACGACCCCAGGGAGGGTTATGAGACCCAGTACTTC; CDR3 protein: CASSYDPREGYETQYF
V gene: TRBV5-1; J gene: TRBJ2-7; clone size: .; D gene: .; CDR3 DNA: TGCGCCAGCAGCCTTTCCCCAGGGAACTCCTACGAGCAGTACTTC; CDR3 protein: CASSLSPGNSYEQYF
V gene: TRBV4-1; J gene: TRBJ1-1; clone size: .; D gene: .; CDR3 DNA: TGCGCCAGCAGCCAAGATGACGGGAGAGCTTTCTTT; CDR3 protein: CASSQDDGRAFF
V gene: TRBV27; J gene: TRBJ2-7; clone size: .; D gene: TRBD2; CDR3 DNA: TGTGCCAGCAGTTCCCCTTCAACTAGCGGAACCTACGAGCAGTACTTC; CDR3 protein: CASSSPSTSGTYEQYF
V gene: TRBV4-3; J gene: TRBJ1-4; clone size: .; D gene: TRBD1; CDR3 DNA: TGCGCCAGCAGCCAAGAGGGACAGGGGATTTGGGCTAATGAAAAACTGTTTTTT; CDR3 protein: CASSQEGQGIWANEKLFF
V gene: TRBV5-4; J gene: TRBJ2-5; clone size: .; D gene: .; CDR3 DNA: TGTGCCAGCATCAGCTGGGGGAGGAGGGTGGTCCGGCGGACCCAGTACTTC; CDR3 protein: CASISWGRRVVRRTQYF
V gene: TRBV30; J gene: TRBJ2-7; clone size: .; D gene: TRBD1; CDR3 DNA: TGTGCCTGGAGTCCCCTAGGTCCGGACAGGGTTGACGAGCAGTACTTC; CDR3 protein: CAWSPLGPDRVDEQYF
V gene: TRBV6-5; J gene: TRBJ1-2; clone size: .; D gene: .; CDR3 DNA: TGTGCCAGCAGTAATCCACAGGAAATCTACACCTTC; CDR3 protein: CASSNPQEIYTF
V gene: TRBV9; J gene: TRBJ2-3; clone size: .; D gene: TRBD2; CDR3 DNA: TGTGCCAGCAGCGGCTGGGTGGGCGGGAGCCCCACAGATACGCAGTATTTT; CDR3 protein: CASSGWVGGSPTDTQYF
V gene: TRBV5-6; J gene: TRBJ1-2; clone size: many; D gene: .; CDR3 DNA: TGTGCCAGCAGCTTAACAGGACGGAACTATGGCTACACCTTC; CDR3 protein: CASSLTGRNYGYTF
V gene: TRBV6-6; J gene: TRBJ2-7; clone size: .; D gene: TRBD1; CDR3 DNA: TGTGCCAGCAGTTATTCGGTGGAGGACAGGGGCGAGCAGTACTTC; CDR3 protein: CASSYSVEDRGEQYF
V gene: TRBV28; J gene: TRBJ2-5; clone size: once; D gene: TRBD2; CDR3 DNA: TGTGCCAGCAGGGCGGGACTAGCGGGAGTTGCAGAGACCCAGTACTTC; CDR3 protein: CASRAGLAGVAETQYF
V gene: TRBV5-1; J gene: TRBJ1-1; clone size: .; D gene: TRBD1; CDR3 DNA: TGCGCCAGCAGCTTTGAGGGGGCTCTCATTGGAACTGAAGCTTTCTTT; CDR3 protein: CASSFEGALIGTEAFF
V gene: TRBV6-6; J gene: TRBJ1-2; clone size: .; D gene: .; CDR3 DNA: TGTGCCAGCATTGTTCCAGGAAACTATGGCTACACCTTC; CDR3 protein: CASIVPGNYGYTF
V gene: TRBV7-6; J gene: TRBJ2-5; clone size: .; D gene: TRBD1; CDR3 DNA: TGTGCCAGCAGCCAGGACAGGTTAAAAGAGACCCAGTACTTC; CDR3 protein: CASSQDRLKETQYF
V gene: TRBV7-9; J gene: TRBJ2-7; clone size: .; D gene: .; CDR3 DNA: TGTGCCAGCAGCTTAGAGGGACTGAGATCCTACGAGCAGTACTTC; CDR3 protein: CASSLEGLRSYEQYF
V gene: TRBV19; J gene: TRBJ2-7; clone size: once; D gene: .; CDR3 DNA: TGTGCCAGTAGTCCCGGGACACTCTCCTACGAGCAGTACTTC; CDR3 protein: CASSPGTLSYEQYF
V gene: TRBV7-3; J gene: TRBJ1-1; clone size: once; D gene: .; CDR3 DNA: TGTGCCAGCAGCTTTCGACCAGGGGACACTGAAGCTTTCTTT; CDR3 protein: CASSFRPGDTEAFF
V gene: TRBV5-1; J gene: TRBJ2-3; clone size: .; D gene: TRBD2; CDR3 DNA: TGCGCCAGCAGCCCCGGGACTAGCGCTACCGAGAGGGATACGCAGTATTTT; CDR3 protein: CASSPGTSATERDTQYF
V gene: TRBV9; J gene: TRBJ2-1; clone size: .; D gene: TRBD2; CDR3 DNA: TGTGCCAGTTCACGAACTAGCGGGGGATCCTACAATGAGCAGTTCTTC; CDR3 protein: CASSRTSGGSYNEQFF
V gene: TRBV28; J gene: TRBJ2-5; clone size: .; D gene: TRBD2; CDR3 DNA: TGTGCCAGCAGTTCCGGACTAGCGGGAGGGGAGACCCAGTACTTC; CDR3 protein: CASSSGLAGGETQYF
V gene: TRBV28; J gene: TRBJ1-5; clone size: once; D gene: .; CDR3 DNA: TGTGCCAGCAGTTCAGGGTCCCAGCCCCAGCATTTT; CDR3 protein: CASSSGSQPQHF
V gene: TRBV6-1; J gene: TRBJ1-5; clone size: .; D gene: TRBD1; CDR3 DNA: TGTGCCAGCAGTGTAGCGGGACAGGGCTTTGGCGGACAGCCCCAGCATTTT; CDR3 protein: CASSVAGQGFGGQPQHF
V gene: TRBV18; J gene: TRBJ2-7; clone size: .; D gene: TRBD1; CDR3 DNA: TGTGCCAGCTCACCCTCTAGGACAGGGGGGGACGAGCAGTACTTC; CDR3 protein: CASSPSRTGGDEQYF